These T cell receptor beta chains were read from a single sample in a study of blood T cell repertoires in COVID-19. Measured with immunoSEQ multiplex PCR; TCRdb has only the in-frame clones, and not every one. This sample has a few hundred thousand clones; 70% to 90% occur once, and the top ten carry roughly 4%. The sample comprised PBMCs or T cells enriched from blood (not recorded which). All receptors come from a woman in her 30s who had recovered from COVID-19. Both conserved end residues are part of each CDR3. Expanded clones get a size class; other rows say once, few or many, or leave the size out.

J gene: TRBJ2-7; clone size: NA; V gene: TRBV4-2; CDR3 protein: CASSHWGQGGYEQYF
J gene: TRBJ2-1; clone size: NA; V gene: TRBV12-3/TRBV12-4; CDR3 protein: CASSRGNEQFF
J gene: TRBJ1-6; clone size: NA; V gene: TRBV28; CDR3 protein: CATALGAGPNSPLHF
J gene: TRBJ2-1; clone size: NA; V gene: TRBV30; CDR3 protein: CAWRHDSYSYNEQFF
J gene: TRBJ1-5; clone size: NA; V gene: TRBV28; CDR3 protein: CASSFADRANQPQHF
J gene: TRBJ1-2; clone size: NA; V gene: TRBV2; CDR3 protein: CASSEAVRITDGYTF
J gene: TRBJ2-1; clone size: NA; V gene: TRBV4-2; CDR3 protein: CASSQERRPPYNEQFF
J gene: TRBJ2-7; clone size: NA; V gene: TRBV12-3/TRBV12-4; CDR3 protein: CASSPSYEQYF
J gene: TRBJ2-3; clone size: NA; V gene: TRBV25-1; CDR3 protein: CASSQTDTQYF
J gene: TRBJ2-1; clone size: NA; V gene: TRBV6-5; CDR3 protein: CASTPRGAGDNEQFF
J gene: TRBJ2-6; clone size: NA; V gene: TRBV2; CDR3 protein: CASSKWANRGFGANVLTF
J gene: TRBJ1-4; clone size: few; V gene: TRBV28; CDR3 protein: CASTLGGGGEKLFF
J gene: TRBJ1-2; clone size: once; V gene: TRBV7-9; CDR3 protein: CASSLGTARDYGYTF
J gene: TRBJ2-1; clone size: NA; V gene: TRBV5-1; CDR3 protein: CASSLLAGGPGEQFF
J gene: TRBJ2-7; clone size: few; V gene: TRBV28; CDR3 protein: CASRNRGSVYEQYF
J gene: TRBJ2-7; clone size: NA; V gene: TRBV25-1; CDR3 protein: CASSDPGTGGFEQYF
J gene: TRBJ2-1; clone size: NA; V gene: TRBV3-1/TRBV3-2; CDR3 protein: CASSDYSGSGVEQFF
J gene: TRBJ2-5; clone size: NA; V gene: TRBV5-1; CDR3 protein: CASSLSRGQTQYF
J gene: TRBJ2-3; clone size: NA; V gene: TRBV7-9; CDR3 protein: CASSLRGGVGKTDTQYF
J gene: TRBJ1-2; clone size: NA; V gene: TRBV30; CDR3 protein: CAWSETGSSGYTF
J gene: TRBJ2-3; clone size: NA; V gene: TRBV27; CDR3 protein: CASSSLSTDTQYF
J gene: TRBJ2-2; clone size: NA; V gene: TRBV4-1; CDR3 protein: CASSSRDFANTGELFF
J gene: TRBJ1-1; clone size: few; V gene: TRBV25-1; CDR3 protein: CASTRQGITEAFF
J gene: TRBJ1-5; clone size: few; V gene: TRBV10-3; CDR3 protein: CAISNLGEVGQPQHF
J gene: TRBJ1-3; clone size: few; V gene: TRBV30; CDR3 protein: CAWSVSPLTGARYLSRNTIYF
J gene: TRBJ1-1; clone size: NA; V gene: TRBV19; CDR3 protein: CASSITRGGNTEAFF
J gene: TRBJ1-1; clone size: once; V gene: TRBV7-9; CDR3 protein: CASSCTGEDTEAFF
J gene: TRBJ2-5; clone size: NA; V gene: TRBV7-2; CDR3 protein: CASSLDLVLQETQYF
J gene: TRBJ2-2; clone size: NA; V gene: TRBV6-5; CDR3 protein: CASRVRPLEGELFF
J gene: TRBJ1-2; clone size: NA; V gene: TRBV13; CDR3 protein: CASSSPGGYRFSGYTF
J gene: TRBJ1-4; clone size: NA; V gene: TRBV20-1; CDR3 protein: CSASLLGVEEKLFF
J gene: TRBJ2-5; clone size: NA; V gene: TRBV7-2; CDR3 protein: CASKRIAAQETQYF
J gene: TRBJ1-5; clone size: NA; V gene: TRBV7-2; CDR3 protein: CASSLSLAQPQHF
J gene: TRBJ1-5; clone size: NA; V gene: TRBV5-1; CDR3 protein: CASSLAGTEHQPQHF
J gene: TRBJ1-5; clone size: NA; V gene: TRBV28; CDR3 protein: CASSLPRVNQPQHF
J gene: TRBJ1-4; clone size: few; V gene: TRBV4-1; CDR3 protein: CASSQVSVRLNEKLFF
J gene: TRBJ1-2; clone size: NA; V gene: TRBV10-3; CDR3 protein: CATEGQGRGSYGYTF
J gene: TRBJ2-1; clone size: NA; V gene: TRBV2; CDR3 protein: CASRLISYNEQFF
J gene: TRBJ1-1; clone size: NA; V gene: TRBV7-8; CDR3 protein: CASSLAPNGVPAGAFF
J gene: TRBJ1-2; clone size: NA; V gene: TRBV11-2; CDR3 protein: CASSLSRGGAYGYTF
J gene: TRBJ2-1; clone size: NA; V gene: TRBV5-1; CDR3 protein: CASSLPAGGFTNEQFF
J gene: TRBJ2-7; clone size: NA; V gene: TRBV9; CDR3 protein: CASSPTTGYRYEQYF
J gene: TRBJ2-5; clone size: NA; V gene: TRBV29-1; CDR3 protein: CSVEGGRTGETQYF